Presented here are 8 T cell receptor beta chains from one specimen sequenced in a study of graft-versus-host responses after intestinal transplantation. Their antigen targets remain unknown. Sequenced by immunoSEQ multiplex PCR; TCRdb stores in-frame clones only, minus some. The sample records 84,000 or so clones, 80% to 95% being singletons. Specimen: unstimulated CD8+ T cells sorted from spleen or lymph node cells, collected before transplant. The receptors were sampled from a human donor who was the organ donor for an intestinal transplant.

V and J are TRBV5-8 and TRBJ2-4; maybe TRBD1 (5 bases). The length of the CDR3 is 14 residues. Germline V lookup: CDR1 SGHTS, CDR2 YDEGEE. V dropped 3 bases and J dropped 9 bases, with 16 bases sitting between them. The CDR3 here is CASSWGSLLGIQYF. The CDR3 nucleotides are TGTGCCAGCAGCTGGGGCTCCCTGTTGGGCATTCAGTACTTC.

This chain joins TRBV7-9 and TRBJ2-1; the match to TRBD2 covers 13 bases. This CDR3 region has 16 residues. With V trimmed by 5 bases and J by 8 bases, 9 bases remained unmatched. CDR1 is SEHNR, CDR2 FQNEAQ, per germline (reference sequence). CDR3 DNA: TGTGCCAGCAGCGATTTCGAGGGACTAGCGGGACATGAGCAGTTCTTC. It yields the protein CASSDFEGLAGHEQFF.

The chain links TRBV18 to TRBJ2-1, with D possibly being TRBD2 (5 bases). V was pared by 2 bases and J by 4 bases, with 12 bases between. The CDR3 is made up of 15 amino acids. CDR1 and CDR2 (germline): KGHSH, LQKENI. CDR3 in DNA: TGTGCCAGCTCACCAACGGGAACGTTTTACAATGAGCAGTTCTTC. Residues: CASSPTGTFYNEQFF.

The chain joins TRBV6-5 to TRBJ2-7; 12 bases line up with TRBD2. CDR1 MNHEY and CDR2 SVGAGI come from the germline V gene. V dropped 10 bases and J dropped 4; count of bases not matched to a gene: 8. The CDR3 consists of 14 residues. Written as DNA, the CDR3 is TGTGCCACCCAACTAGCGGGAGGTTCTTACGAGCAGTACTTC. Residues: CATQLAGGSYEQYF.

The genes are TRBV6-5 and TRBJ2-3, with 10 bases lining up with TRBD2. The ends lost 2 bases at V and 4 bases at J; junction bases unmatched: 6. The germline V gene has CDR1 MNHEY and CDR2 SVGAGI. CDR3 length equals 16 residues. The CDR3 DNA is TGTGCCAGCAGTTACCGCCTAGCGGGAGAGGCAGATACGCAGTATTTT. Translation: CASSYRLAGEADTQYF.

CDR3 sequence reads: CASSLVSRSYEQYF. DNA of the CDR3: TGCGCCAGCAGCTTGGTCTCGCGGTCCTACGAGCAGTACTTC. J is TRBJ2-7 and V is TRBV5-1; D remains unclear. Germline assignment: CDR1 SGHRS and CDR2 YFSETQ. The V end was cut by 0 bases, the J end by 1 base, with 8 bases between. This CDR3 contains 14 residues. Full variable domain (missing parts from reference TRBV5-1 and TRBJ2-7): KAGVTQTPRYLIKTRGQQVTLSCSPISGHRSVSWYQQTPGQGLQFLFEYFSETQRNKGNFPGRFSGRQFSNSRSEMNVSTLELGDSALYLCASSLVSRSYEQYFGPGTRLTVT.

The chain combines TRBV9 with TRBJ2-6; D call uncertain. This CDR3 is built from 16 residues. Trimming took off 6 bases at V and 4 bases at J, with 17 bases between the two ends. Germline assignment: CDR1 SGDLS and CDR2 YYNGEE. For the CDR3, the DNA is TGTGCCAGCACCTGGGCCTCCCACTCCGGGGCCAACGTCCTGACTTTC. Translation gives CASTWASHSGANVLTF.

The gene calls are TRBV7-9 and TRBJ1-2, with D possibly matching TRBD1 (6 bases). The germline V gene encodes CDR1 SEHNR and CDR2 FQNEAQ (reference sequence). Trimming stripped 8 bases from V and 1 base from J, with 17 bases between. The CDR3 is 15 residues long. This CDR3 is CASAAGGVVNYGYTF. The CDR3, as DNA: TGTGCCAGCGCCGCGGGGGGCGTAGTTAACTATGGCTACACCTTC.